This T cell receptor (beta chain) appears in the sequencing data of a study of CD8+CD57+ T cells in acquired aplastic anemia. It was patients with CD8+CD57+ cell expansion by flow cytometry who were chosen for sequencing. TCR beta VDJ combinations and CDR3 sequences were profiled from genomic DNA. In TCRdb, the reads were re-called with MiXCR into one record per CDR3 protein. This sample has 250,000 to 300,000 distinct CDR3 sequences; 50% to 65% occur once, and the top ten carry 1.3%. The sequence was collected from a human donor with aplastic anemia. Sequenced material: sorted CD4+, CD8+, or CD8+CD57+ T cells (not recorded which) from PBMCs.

Here the CDR3 DNA reads TGTGCCATCAGTGAGCCTTCGGGACTAGCGGGGGTGGGCACCGGGGAGCTGTTTTTT. It yields the protein CAISEPSGLAGVGTGELFF. This chain joins TRBV10-3 and TRBJ2-2, with 14 bases fitting TRBD2. Per the germline V gene, CDR1 is ENHRY and CDR2 is SYGVKD. The CDR3 loop spans 19 amino acids. Losses at the gene ends were 2 bases for V and 4 bases for J; bases not matched to a gene: 9.